This TCR beta chain was found in a study of spatial heterogeneity in lung cancer. TCR cDNA molecules each carried a unique molecular identifier. TCRdb reanalysed the 5' RACE reads using MiXCR and keeps one entry per CDR3 protein. This sample has 10,000 to 15,000 distinct CDR3 sequences, with 3.9% found just once. This clonotype was recorded many times. Being off target in a library aimed at alpha chains, this beta chain has a size of little meaning. Germline lookup yields CDR1 SGDLS and CDR2 YYNGEE. The CDR3 loop spans 15 amino acids. Trimming at V came to 4 bases and at J to 0 bases, leaving 5 bases not matched to a gene. Time point denoted: sample taken at primary tumor resection. Whole RNA obtained from tumor, nontumor lung or frozen PBMC underwent sequencing without sorting.

The source is a male donor with early-stage non-small cell lung cancer. Sequenced here: PBMCs, sampled at surgery. This chain joins TRBV9 and TRBJ2-3; 7 bases are a match to TRBD2. The CDR3 here is CASSPGRASTDTQYF. The CDR3 DNA follows: TGTGCCAGCAGCCCGGGGAGGGCGAGCACAGATACGCAGTATTTT.